This T cell receptor beta chain was documented in a study of T cell responses to AZD1222 COVID-19 vaccine. Sequencing was performed with immunoSEQ multiplex PCR; in TCRdb, only in-frame clones are kept and a portion is missing. The repertoire consists of some 200,000 clones, with 85% to 95% occurring once and the leading ten covering roughly 10%. Trimming left V 5 bases short and J 3 bases short, with 16 bases between. The CDR3 is 15 residues long. Per the germline V gene, CDR1 is SEHNR and CDR2 is FQNEAQ (reference sequence). Overall study results and limits: It should be noted that donors were predominantly white British and more often female, and clonal diversity was possibly underestimated.

Turning to this clone: Its cognate antigen is unknown.

The sequenced sample was peripheral blood, obtained on day 0 of AZD1222 vaccination. V gene TRBV7-9 combines with J gene TRBJ1-1, with D tentatively TRBD1 (5 bases). This TCR came from an adult in good health. The CDR3 region is CASSPVWRGDTEAFF. The CDR3 DNA sequence: TGTGCCAGCAGCCCCGTCTGGCGAGGGGACACTGAAGCTTTCTTT.